This T cell receptor (beta chain) was observed in a study of blood T cell repertoires in COVID-19. Study-wide background: The study drew acute and convalescent COVID-19 samples from the United States, Italy and Spain.

Here immunoSEQ multiplex PCR was the method, and the copy in TCRdb shows in-frame clones only, minus some. The sample yields 70,000 or so clones, about nine tenths seen once. Germline V gene data show CDR1 as MNHEY and CDR2 as SMNVEV (reference sequence). This CDR3 contains 14 residues. Trimming removed 8 bases from V and 5 bases from J; junction bases left unmatched: 6. This clonotype was obtained from a young man with acute or convalescent COVID-19. Sequenced material: peripheral blood. The chain employs TRBV27 and TRBJ1-6; 7 bases map to TRBD1. As DNA, the CDR3 is TGTGCCAGCCGATGGGGACAGAATAATTCACCCCTCCACTTT. This encodes CASRWGQNNSPLHF.